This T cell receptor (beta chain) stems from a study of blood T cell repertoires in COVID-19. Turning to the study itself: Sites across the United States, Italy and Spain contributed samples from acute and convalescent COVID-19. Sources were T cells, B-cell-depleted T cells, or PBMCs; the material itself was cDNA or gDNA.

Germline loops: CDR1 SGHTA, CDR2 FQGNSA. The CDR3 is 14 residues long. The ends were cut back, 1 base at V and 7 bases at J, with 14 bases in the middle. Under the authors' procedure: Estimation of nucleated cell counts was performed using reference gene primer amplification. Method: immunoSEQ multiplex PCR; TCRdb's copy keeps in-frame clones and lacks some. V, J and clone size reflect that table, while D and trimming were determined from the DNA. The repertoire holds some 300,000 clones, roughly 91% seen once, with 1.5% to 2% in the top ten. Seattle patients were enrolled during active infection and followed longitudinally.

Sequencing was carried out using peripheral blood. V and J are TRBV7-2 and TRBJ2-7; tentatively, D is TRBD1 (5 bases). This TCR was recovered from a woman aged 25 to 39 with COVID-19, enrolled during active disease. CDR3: CASSLGQGKGEQYF. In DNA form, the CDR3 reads TGTGCCAGCAGCTTAGGCCAGGGAAAAGGGGAGCAGTACTTC.